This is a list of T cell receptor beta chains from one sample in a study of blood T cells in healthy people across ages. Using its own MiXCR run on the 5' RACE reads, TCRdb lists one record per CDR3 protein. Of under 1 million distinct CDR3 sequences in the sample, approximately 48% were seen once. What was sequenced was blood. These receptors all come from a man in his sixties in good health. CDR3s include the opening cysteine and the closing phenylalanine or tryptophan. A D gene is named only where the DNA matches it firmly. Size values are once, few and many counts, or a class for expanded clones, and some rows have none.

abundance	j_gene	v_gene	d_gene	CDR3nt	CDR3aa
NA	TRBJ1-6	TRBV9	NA	TGTGCCAGCAGCCCTCAGTCACGTGGGACACCCCTCCACTTT	CASSPQSRGTPLHF
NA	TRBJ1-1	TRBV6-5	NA	TGTGCCAGCACCAATAGGGGCTCAGGTCGAAACACTGAAGCTTTCTTT	CASTNRGSGRNTEAFF
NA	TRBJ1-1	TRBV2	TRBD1	TGTGCCAGCAGAGGACAGGGTTCGGGCACTGAAGCTTTCTTT	CASRGQGSGTEAFF
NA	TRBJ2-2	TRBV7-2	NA	TGTGCCAGCAGCCTCGCCAAGGGGGGGTGGATGGCCGGGGAGCTGTTTTTT	CASSLAKGGWMAGELFF
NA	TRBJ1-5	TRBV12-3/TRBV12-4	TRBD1	TGTGCCAGCAGTCCGCCAGGGACAGTTAATCAGCCCCAGCATTTT	CASSPPGTVNQPQHF
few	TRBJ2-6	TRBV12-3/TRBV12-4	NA	TGTGCCAGCAGCCCCAGTCGTACTGGGGCCAACGTCCTGACTTTC	CASSPSRTGANVLTF
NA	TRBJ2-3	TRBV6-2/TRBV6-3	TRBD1	TGTGCCAGCAGTCCAAGGCCCGGGACAGGGAACACAGATACGCAGTATTTT	CASSPRPGTGNTDTQYF
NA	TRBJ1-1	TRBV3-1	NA	TGTGCCAGCAGCCGAGGGGAATCGGCTTTCTTT	CASSRGESAFF
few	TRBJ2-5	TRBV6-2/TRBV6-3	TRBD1	TGTGCCAGCAGTTACCCTCACAGGGGCCGGGAGACCCAGTACTTC	CASSYPHRGRETQYF
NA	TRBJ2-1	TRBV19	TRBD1	TGTGCCAGTAGTATCTTGGACAGGGCCTTAGGTGAGCAGTTCTTC	CASSILDRALGEQFF
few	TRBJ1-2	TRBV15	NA	TGTGCCACCAGCAGAGAGGAAAGACGGATTTATGGCTACACCTTC	CATSREERRIYGYTF
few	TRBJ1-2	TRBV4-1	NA	TGCGCCAGCAGCCACCCCGACCGGGTACAGGGTGGCTACACCTTC	CASSHPDRVQGGYTF
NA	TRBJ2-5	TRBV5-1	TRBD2	TGCGCCAGCAGCTTGGTTCCTAGCGGGGGAGAGACCCAGTACTTC	CASSLVPSGGETQYF
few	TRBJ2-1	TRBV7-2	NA	TGTGCCAGCAGGGCGGAACGGCGCCCTTACAATGAGCAGTTCTTC	CASRAERRPYNEQFF
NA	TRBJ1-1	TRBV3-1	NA	TGTGCCAGCAGCCAAGTTCCGAACACTGAAGCTTTCTTT	CASSQVPNTEAFF
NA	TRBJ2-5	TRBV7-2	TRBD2	TGTGCCAGCAGCTTAAGCCTAGCGGGGGGAGAGACCCAGTACTTC	CASSLSLAGGETQYF
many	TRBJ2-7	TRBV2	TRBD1	TGTGCCAGCAGTAGCACCGGGACAGGCGACTCCTACGAGCAGTACTTC	CASSSTGTGDSYEQYF
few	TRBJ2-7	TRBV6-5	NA	TGTGCCAGCAGTACACAGGGAAGGGAGCAGTACTTC	CASSTQGREQYF
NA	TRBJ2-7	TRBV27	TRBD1	TGTGCCAGCAGTGTCCGGGACAGGGGCACCTACGAGCAGTACTTC	CASSVRDRGTYEQYF
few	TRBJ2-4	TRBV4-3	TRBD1	TGCGCCAGCAGCCAAGAGGCGGGACAGGGGGCCAAAAACATTCAGTACTTC	CASSQEAGQGAKNIQYF
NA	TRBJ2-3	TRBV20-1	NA	TGCAGTGCTAGAGAGGAAGGGTTCACAGATACGCAGTATTTT	CSAREEGFTDTQYF
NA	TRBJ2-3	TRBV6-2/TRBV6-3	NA	TGTGCCAGCACCTCCCAGCCACAGACTAGCACAGATACGCAGTATTTT	CASTSQPQTSTDTQYF
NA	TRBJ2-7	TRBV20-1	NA	TGCAGTGCTAAAAATTCCCACGCGTTAGGTTACGAGCAGTACTTC	CSAKNSHALGYEQYF
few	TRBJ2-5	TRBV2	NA	TGTGCCAGCGGCCCCCAAGTTACCCAGTACTTC	CASGPQVTQYF
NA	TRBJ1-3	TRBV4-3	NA	TGCGCCAGCAGCCAAGGGGGTGTTGGAAACACCATATATTTT	CASSQGGVGNTIYF
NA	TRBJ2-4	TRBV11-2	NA	TGTGCCAGCACCGCCCCGGGGCCGACAGGGTGGAGGGAGCAGTACTTC	CASTAPGPTGWREQYF
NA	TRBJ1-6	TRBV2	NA	TGTGCCGTTCACCGCTCCAATAATTCACCCCTCCACTTT	CAVHRSNNSPLHF
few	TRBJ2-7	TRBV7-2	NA	TGTGCCAGCAGCCCGAACCGCCGGCAGTACTTC	CASSPNRRQYF
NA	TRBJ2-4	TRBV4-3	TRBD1	TGCGCCAGCAGCCACCGGACAGGGCCTGGCTTAAACATTCAGTACTTC	CASSHRTGPGLNIQYF
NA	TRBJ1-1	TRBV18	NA	TGTGCCACCTCGTGGGGCAGGAACACTGAAGCTTTCTTT	CATSWGRNTEAFF
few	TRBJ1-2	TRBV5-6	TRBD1	TGTGCCAGCAGCTCCGGTGGGGACAGGGGGTCCTATGGCTACACCTTC	CASSSGGDRGSYGYTF
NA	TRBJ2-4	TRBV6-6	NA	TGTGCCAGCGGGGGGGTCCGGGGGCCGGTGAACATTCAGTACTTC	CASGGVRGPVNIQYF
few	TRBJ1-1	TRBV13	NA	TGTGCCAGCAGCTTATATGAGGCGATGAACACTGAAGCTTTCTTT	CASSLYEAMNTEAFF
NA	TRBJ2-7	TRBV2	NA	TGTGCCAGCAGTGAAACCCATTTCTACGAGCAGTACTTC	CASSETHFYEQYF
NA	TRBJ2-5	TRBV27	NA	TGTGCCAGCAGTTTAAGGGCAATAACACAAGAGACCCAGTACTTC	CASSLRAITQETQYF